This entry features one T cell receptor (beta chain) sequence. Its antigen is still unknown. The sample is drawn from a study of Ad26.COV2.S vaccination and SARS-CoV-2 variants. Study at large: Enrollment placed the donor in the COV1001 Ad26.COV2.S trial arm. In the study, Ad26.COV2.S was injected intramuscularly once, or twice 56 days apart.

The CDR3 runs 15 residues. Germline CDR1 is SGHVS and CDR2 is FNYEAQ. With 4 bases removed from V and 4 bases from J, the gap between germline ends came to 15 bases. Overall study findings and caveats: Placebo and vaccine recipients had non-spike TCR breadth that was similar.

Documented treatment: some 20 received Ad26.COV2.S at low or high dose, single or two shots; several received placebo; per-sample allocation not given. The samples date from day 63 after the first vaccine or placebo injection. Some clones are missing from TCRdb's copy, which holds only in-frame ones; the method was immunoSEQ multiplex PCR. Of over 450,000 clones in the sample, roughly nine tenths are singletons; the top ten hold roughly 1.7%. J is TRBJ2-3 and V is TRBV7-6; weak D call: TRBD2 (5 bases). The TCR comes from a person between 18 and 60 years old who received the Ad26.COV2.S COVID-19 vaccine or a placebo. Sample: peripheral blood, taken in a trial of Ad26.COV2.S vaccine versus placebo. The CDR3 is CASSYPTRNADTQYF. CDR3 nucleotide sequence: TGTGCCAGCAGCTACCCAACTAGGAACGCAGATACGCAGTATTTT. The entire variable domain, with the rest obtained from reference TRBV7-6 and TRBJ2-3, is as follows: GAGVSQSPRYKVTKRGQDVALRCDPISGHVSLYWYRQALGQGPEFLTYFNYEAQQDKSGLPNDRFSAERPEGSISTLTIQRTEQRDSAMYRCASSYPTRNADTQYFGPGTRLTVL.